A single sample gave rise to the 14 T cell receptor beta chains below, sequenced in a study of blood T cells in healthy people across ages. A second 7 to 11 cycle PCR used barcoded and J-beta primers. TCRdb processed the 5' RACE reads anew with MiXCR; each CDR3 protein has one entry. The table includes some 550,000 distinct CDR3 sequences, about 45% detected once. Specimen: blood. The receptors shown here come from a man older than 75 in good health.

The chain is built from TRBV20-1 and TRBJ2-5; 13 bases line up with TRBD2. The CDR3 covers 16 residues. V lost 0 bases and J lost 13; bases outside the gene matches: 14. CDR1 and CDR2 from the germline V gene are DFQATT and SNEGSKA (reference sequence). CDR3 DNA sequence: TGCAGTGCTAGAGATTTGCGGACAGGGACTAGCGGGATTGCGTACTTC. It specifies CSARDLRTGTSGIAYF.

There are a few counts of this clonotype. V usage is TRBV4-3 and J usage is TRBJ2-3; D may be TRBD2 (5 bases). Per germline, CDR1 LGHNA and CDR2 YSLEER. CDR3 length equals 17 residues. The V end lost 4 bases, the J end lost 0 bases, and 17 bases lay between the germline ends. The CDR3 spells CASSRDRAGVSTDTQYF. CDR3 nucleotides: TGCGCCAGCAGCCGAGATCGGGCCGGGGTTAGCACAGATACGCAGTATTTT.

This clonotype was counted between two and nine times. The CDR3 region has the DNA TGCAGTGCACCGAAGGAGGGATCCTACGAGCAGTACTTC. This gives the protein CSAPKEGSYEQYF. The chain links TRBV20-1 to TRBJ2-7; weak D call: TRBD2 (6 bases). The V end was cut by 6 bases, the J end by 1 base, with 13 bases between. The germline CDR1 and CDR2 sequences are DFQATT and SNEGSKA (reference sequence). This CDR3 has 13 residues.

The rearrangement links TRBV7-9 to TRBJ1-4; possible D gene TRBD1, 5 bases. V was clipped by 1 base and J by 7 bases, with 16 bases between them. This CDR3 contains 16 residues. Germline assignment: CDR1 SEHNR and CDR2 FQNEAQ (reference sequence). The DNA of the CDR3 is TGTGCCAGCAGCTTAGGGGACCGCGGGCCTGCTGAAAAACTGTTTTTT. Amino acid sequence: CASSLGDRGPAEKLFF.

The V and J genes are TRBV20-1 and TRBJ2-1, with 9 positions matching TRBD1. CDR1 DFQATT and CDR2 SNEGSKA come from the germline V gene (reference sequence). The CDR3 consists of 15 residues. J gave up 4 bases and V 3 bases, and 7 bases lay outside the gene matches. The CDR3 here is CSARVLDRGYNEQFF. The CDR3 nucleotides are TGCAGTGCTAGGGTCTTGGACAGGGGATACAATGAGCAGTTCTTC.

Only a few counts were recorded for this clonotype. The chain couples TRBV29-1 to TRBJ2-5; 13 bases align to TRBD2. The V gene's germline CDR1 is SQVTM and CDR2 ANQGSEA. J lost 7 bases, V lost 4 bases, and 6 bases had no gene match. The CDR3 runs 14 residues. This CDR3 is CSVGTSGGAGTQYF. The CDR3 DNA is TGCAGCGTTGGGACTAGCGGGGGCGCAGGGACCCAGTACTTC.

Comments on this clonotype: This may arise from a read error, as a much more abundant clone is one base away. V gene TRBV3-1 combines with J gene TRBJ2-7; D not resolved. The DNA matches TRBJ2-5 better at its end, which makes the J call doubtful. CDR1 is LGHDT, CDR2 YNNKEL, per germline (reference sequence). The CDR3 loop spans 12 amino acids. The CDR3 bases are TGTGCCAGCAGCCAAGTCCGGGAGACCCAGTACTTC. This sequence encodes CASSQVRETQYF.

In this sample, this clonotype turned up a few times. The chain is built from TRBV3-1 and TRBJ2-1; 13 bases map to TRBD2. In germline, CDR1 is LGHDT, CDR2 YNNKEL (reference sequence). The length of the CDR3 is 15 residues. The V segment lost 4 bases and the J segment 8 bases; nucleotides outside the gene matches: 5. The CDR3 DNA follows: TGTGCCAGCAGCCGAGGGACTAGCGGGGATTATGAGCAGTTCTTC. This sequence encodes CASSRGTSGDYEQFF.

V usage is TRBV7-9 and J usage is TRBJ1-5; no firm D call. CDR3 size: 12 residues. Deletions cut 5 bases from V and 7 bases from J, with 9 bases between. Germline assignment: CDR1 SEHNR and CDR2 FQNEAQ (reference sequence). The CDR3 sequence is CASSLAMQPQHF. CDR3 sequence (DNA): TGTGCCAGCAGCCTCGCTATGCAGCCCCAGCATTTT. Full variable domain (outside the CDR3, taken from reference TRBV7-9 and TRBJ1-5): DTGVSQNPRHKITKRGQNVTFRCDPISEHNRLYWYRQTLGQGPEFLTYFQNEAQLEKSRLLSDRFSAERPKGSFSTLEIQRTEQGDSAMYLCASSLAMQPQHFGDGTRLSIL.

V is TRBV13 and J is TRBJ2-7; D is ambiguous. Germline assignment: CDR1 PRHDT and CDR2 FYEKMQ (reference sequence). Trimming took 2 bases from V and 4 from J, leaving 9 bases between them. The CDR3 length is 13 residues. The CDR3 DNA follows: TGTGCCAGCAGCTTAAAAGCCACGTACGAGCAGTACTTC. Its protein product is CASSLKATYEQYF.

V is TRBV4-3 and J is TRBJ2-1; D is unresolved. This CDR3 is built from 16 residues. V lost 0 bases, J lost 0 bases, and 9 bases lay in between. Germline-derived CDR1 and CDR2 are LGHNA and YSLEER. CDR3 amino acids: CASSQDDGGSYNEQFF. The CDR3 DNA reads as TGCGCCAGCAGCCAAGATGACGGTGGCTCCTACAATGAGCAGTTCTTC.

This clonotype was detected a few times. This chain uses TRBV12-3 or TRBV12-4 with TRBJ2-7, with 12 bases identical to TRBD2. Losses at the gene ends were 6 bases for V and 5 bases for J; bases not matched to a gene: 5. This CDR3 is built from 14 residues. CDR3 in DNA: TGTGCCAGCAGCCTAGCGGGAGGGTACCACGAGCAGTACTTC. This gives the protein CASSLAGGYHEQYF.

Of note for this clonotype: The junction departs from the called germline gene at one end, perhaps through a read error. The genes are TRBV7-9 and TRBJ2-3; D is uncertain. The CDR3 is 12 residues long. Germline V gene sequence: CDR1 SEHNR, CDR2 FQNEAQ (reference sequence). This CDR3 reads CSSRPNSETQYF. CDR3 sequence (DNA): TGTTCCAGCAGACCGAACAGCGAAACGCAGTATTTT.

In the case of this clonotype: The junction and the germline gene differ at one end; a read error may be behind it. The rearrangement joins TRBV20-1 to TRBJ1-2; possible D gene TRBD1, 6 bases. CDR3 size: 14 residues. Germline loops: CDR1 DFQATT, CDR2 SNEGSKA (reference sequence). CDR3 sequence reads: CGASGQTYNYGYTF. The CDR3 DNA is TGCGGTGCTAGTGGACAGACTTACAACTATGGCTACACCTTC.